Presented here are 20 T cell receptor beta chains from one specimen sequenced in a study of shared clonotypes between healthy human individuals. CD45RO-negative cells were positively selected for CCR7, leaving out terminally differentiated effector memory CD45RA+ cells. The data were produced by immunoSEQ multiplex PCR, yet TCRdb's version contains in-frame clones alone and is incomplete. The data contain millions of clones, roughly 91% of them singletons. Sequencing used naive CD8+ T cells from PBMCs. The receptor set was obtained from a man younger than 35 in good health. Some clones in this sample may be carry-over from other donors' samples.

Notes on this clone: Additional DNA sequences in this sample encode the identical CDR3. This CDR3 reads CSVEGLAGGPSYNEQFF. In nucleotides, the CDR3 is TGCAGCGTTGAGGGACTAGCGGGCGGCCCTTCCTACAATGAGCAGTTCTTC. The J gene is TRBJ2-1, the V gene TRBV29-1, with TRBD2 matching over 12 bases. The CDR3 loop spans 17 amino acids. Germline-derived CDR1 and CDR2 are SQVTM and ANQGSEA. Trimming took 3 bases from V and 1 from J; bases not matched to a gene: 7.

In its sample, this clone was seen once. Other DNA variants within this sample encode the same CDR3. The chain uses TRBV6-5 and TRBJ2-1, with TRBD1 matching 7 bases. CDR1 is MNHEY, CDR2 SVGAGI, per germline. V lost 5 bases, J lost 1 base, and 5 bases stayed unmatched. The CDR3 runs to 15 residues. The CDR3 nucleotides are TGTGCCAGCAGTCCAAACAGGGGATCCTACAATGAGCAGTTCTTC. Its protein product is CASSPNRGSYNEQFF.

The chain joins TRBV5-6 to TRBJ2-2, with D possibly TRBD2 on 5 matching bases. Germline V gene data show CDR1 as SGHDT and CDR2 as YYEEEE. V lost 5 bases, J lost 1 base, and 9 bases lay in between. The CDR3 loop spans 14 amino acids. CDR3 DNA: TGTGCCAGCAGACTCGGAGGGAACACCGGGGAGCTGTTTTTT. It yields the protein CASRLGGNTGELFF.

The CDR3 here is CASSQDPFQETQYF. CDR3 DNA sequence: TGTGCCAGCAGCCAAGATCCGTTCCAAGAGACCCAGTACTTC. The rearrangement joins TRBV14 to TRBJ2-5; no definite D call. The germline V gene encodes CDR1 SGHDN and CDR2 FVKESK. The CDR3 extends over 14 amino acids. Deletions cut 0 bases from V and 1 base from J, with 6 bases between.

This rearrangement joins TRBV25-1 to TRBJ1-2; a weak D match, TRBD1 (5 bases). The CDR3 loop spans 15 amino acids. Germline V lookup: CDR1 MGHDK, CDR2 SYGVNS. Trimming left V 1 base short and J 5 bases short, with 14 bases between. The CDR3 nucleotides are TGTGCCAGCAGTGAATCGGGGAACAGGTTATATGGCTACACCTTC. Translating it yields CASSESGNRLYGYTF.

This rearrangement joins TRBV13 to TRBJ2-5; D not resolved. CDR3 length: 13 residues. Trimming shortened V by 1 base and J by 6 bases, and 9 bases separated the two germline ends. Germline V CDR1 and CDR2: PRHDT, FYEKMQ (reference sequence). The CDR3 nucleotides are TGTGCCAGCAGCTTAGACGGGCAGCAGACCCAGTACTTC. Encoded protein: CASSLDGQQTQYF.

This clone was seen only once. The J gene is TRBJ2-5, the V gene TRBV28; a weak D match, TRBD2 (5 bases). CDR1 MDHEN and CDR2 SYDVKM come from the germline V gene. The ends were cut back, 11 bases at V and 2 bases at J, with 12 bases in the middle. CDR3 size: 12 residues. The CDR3 loop is CAESPGQETQYF. The CDR3 coding sequence is TGTGCCGAGAGTCCGGGGCAAGAGACCCAGTACTTC.

In its sample, this clone was seen once. Additional DNA sequences in this sample encode the identical CDR3. This chain links TRBV7-9 with TRBJ2-2, with a possible D match to TRBD1 (6 bases). The V end was cut by 3 bases, the J end by 6 bases, with 11 bases between. CDR1 and CDR2 from the germline V gene are SEHNR and FQNEAQ (reference sequence). The CDR3 contains 14 residues. For the CDR3, the DNA is TGTGCCAGCAGCTTGGCAGGGGCGCCCGGGGAGCTGTTTTTT. Encoded protein: CASSLAGAPGELFF. Supplemented by reference TRBV7-9 and TRBJ2-2, the full variable domain reads DTGVSQNPRHKITKRGQNVTFRCDPISEHNRLYWYRQTLGQGPEFLTYFQNEAQLEKSRLLSDRFSAERPKGSFSTLEIQRTEQGDSAMYLCASSLAGAPGELFFGEGSRLTVL.

The rearrangement uses TRBV11-2 and TRBJ1-2, with 9 positions matching TRBD1. CDR1 and CDR2 (germline): SGHAT, FQNNGV. This CDR3 region has 15 residues. Germline trimming cut 4 bases from V and 4 bases from J; bases unmatched to any gene: 7. CDR3 sequence (DNA): TGTGCCAGCAGCTCCCGACAGGGGGTAGGCTATGGCTACACCTTC. This encodes CASSSRQGVGYGYTF.

With regard to this clone: The sample carries other DNA sequences with the same CDR3. V is TRBV7-9 and J is TRBJ2-7; no clear D gene. V shed 5 bases and J shed 3 bases, with 8 bases lying between them. CDR3 length: 12 residues. CDR1 and CDR2 (germline): SEHNR, FQNEAQ (reference sequence). CDR3 protein: CASSARSYEQYF. CDR3 bases: TGTGCCAGCAGCGCCAGGAGCTACGAGCAGTACTTC.

The rearrangement joins TRBV5-1 to TRBJ2-1; 14 positions agree with TRBD2. The CDR3 sequence is 15 residues long. V was pared by 7 bases and J by 8 bases, with 8 bases of the junction left unmatched. CDR1 is SGHRS and CDR2 is YFSETQ in the germline V gene. CDR3 residues: CASRGTSGSEDEQFF. DNA of the CDR3: TGCGCCAGCCGGGGGACTAGCGGGAGCGAGGATGAGCAGTTCTTC.

The gene calls are TRBV4-3 and TRBJ2-7, with D unresolved. CDR3 length: 16 amino acids. Germline-derived CDR1 and CDR2 are LGHNA and YSLEER. The ends were cut back, 2 bases at V and 0 bases at J, with 14 bases in the middle. This chain's CDR3 is CASSQLWSGGSYEQYF. CDR3 bases: TGCGCCAGCAGCCAATTATGGTCGGGCGGCTCCTACGAGCAGTACTTC.

V usage is TRBV4-1 and J usage is TRBJ2-3; 12 nucleotides agree with TRBD2. After removal of 1 base from V and 4 bases from J, the junction contained 6 bases not matched to a gene. CDR1 MGHRA and CDR2 YSYEKL come from the germline V gene. The CDR3 has 17 residues. CDR3 nucleotide sequence: TGCGCCAGCAGCCAAGGACTAGCGGGAGTTGTGGCAGATACGCAGTATTTT. Translation: CASSQGLAGVVADTQYF.

In this sample, this clone turned up once. The genes are TRBV6-6 and TRBJ2-3; D gene unclear. Germline values: CDR1 MNHNY, CDR2 SVGAGI (reference sequence). This CDR3 has 14 amino acids. V gave up 5 bases and J gave up 6 bases, with 15 bases separating them. The CDR3: CASSPLASGDTQYF. The DNA of the CDR3 is TGTGCCAGCAGTCCCCTGGCTAGTGGGGATACGCAGTATTTT.

This chain connects TRBV19 to TRBJ2-1; D gene unclear. The V end was cut by 5 bases, the J end by 7 bases, with 12 bases between. The germline gives CDR1 LNHDA, CDR2 SQIVND (reference sequence). CDR3 size: 13 residues. The CDR3 is CASSSLDPNEQFF. CDR3 coding DNA: TGTGCCAGTAGTTCACTCGATCCGAATGAGCAGTTCTTC.

The V call is TRBV13, the J call TRBJ2-1; 7 bases are a match to TRBD2. The junction had 6 bases not matched to a gene; V was cut back by 5 bases and J by 2 bases. CDR1 is PRHDT, CDR2 FYEKMQ, per germline (reference sequence). CDR3 length equals 15 residues. CDR3 DNA: TGTGCCAGCAGCAGGGGCCTAGCGGCCTACAATGAGCAGTTCTTC. Its translation: CASSRGLAAYNEQFF.

The V and J genes are TRBV11-2 and TRBJ1-2; D unclear. Germline lookup yields CDR1 SGHAT and CDR2 FQNNGV. V was clipped by 5 bases and J by 2 bases, with 15 bases between them. The CDR3 covers 15 residues. The DNA for the CDR3 is TGTGCCAGCAGCCCTGCGAGGGAGGTAAACTATGGCTACACCTTC. The encoded protein is CASSPAREVNYGYTF.

The chain carries TRBV7-8 and TRBJ2-4; 9 nucleotides agree with TRBD2. The J segment lost 1 base and the V segment lost 4 bases, leaving 17 bases of the junction unmatched. Germline CDR1 SGHVS, CDR2 FQNEAQ. CDR3 length equals 20 residues. The CDR3 DNA reads as TGTGCCAGCAGCTCGAAGAGGAGGGTAGCGGGAGAGGGGGCCAAAAACATTCAGTACTTC. Residues: CASSSKRRVAGEGAKNIQYF.

About this clone itself: Other DNA variants within this sample encode the same CDR3. The chain joins TRBV27 to TRBJ1-5; D not resolved. The length of the CDR3 is 14 residues. CDR1 is MNHEY and CDR2 is SMNVEV in the germline V gene (reference sequence). V lost 5 bases, J lost 1 base, and 9 bases lay in between. The CDR3 region has the DNA TGTGCCAGCAGTCTCCTCGGGAGCAATCAGCCCCAGCATTTT. Its protein product is CASSLLGSNQPQHF.

The chain is built from TRBV6-1 and TRBJ2-4, with a weak D call TRBD2 (6 bases). CDR3 length equals 13 residues. Trimming took 0 bases from V and 11 from J, leaving 11 bases between them. Looked up from germline, CDR1 is MNHNS and CDR2 is SASEGT. The CDR3 nucleotides read TGTGCCAGCAGTGAAGCTGACGGGAGCGTTCAGTACTTC. Its translation is CASSEADGSVQYF.